This TCR beta chain was identified during a study of T cells in Graves' hyperthyroidism and ophthalmopathy (dated by TCRdb to 2018 to 2020). Context from the whole study: Peripheral blood samples were taken at initial diagnosis, before any treatment was given. Thyroid tissue and blood T-cell repertoires from more than 5 Graves' hyperthyroidism patients were also compared in the study. A discovery cohort of 95 to 100 patients, fewer than 50 with Graves' ophthalmopathy and approximately 60 with stable Graves' hyperthyroidism, was used to find distinguishing TCR V-J signatures. An independent validation cohort of around 19 hyperthyroidism patients and roughly 16 patients who later progressed to ophthalmopathy tested prospective prediction of ophthalmopathy. TCR Vbeta CDR3 sequencing of around 130 peripheral blood samples (under 45 ophthalmopathy, 75 or so hyperthyroidism and roughly 17 progressor patients) is reported in the paper. The 100 discovery patients were randomly split 7:3 into training and test sets. After sampling, hyperthyroidism patients received methimazole starting at 30 mg daily, and ophthalmopathy patients received high-dose intravenous methylprednisolone.

Amplification of TCR beta CDR3 regions was carried out from RNA transcripts. The TCR CDR3 was subjected to a first round of RT-PCR using the HTBI primer set and the Qiagen OneStep RT-PCR kit. The libraries were constructed in a second round of multiplex PCR and then size-selected and purified. Sequencing of the libraries was done on an Illumina HiSeq2000 using paired-end 100 bp reads. The authors processed their data as follows. SOAPnuke was used to process the raw data, removing reads that contained adapters or uncalled bases, had a mean Phred below 15, or lacked an exact match to the constant primer or identifier. High-quality paired reads were merged using COPE v1.2.5, and each unique nucleotide sequence was defined as a clonotype. MiTCR v1.1 was used to align the clonotypes against IMGT TRBV, TRBD and TRBJ reference segments. Only V-J combinations with frequency above 0.0001, covering 98% to 99.2% of repertoires, were analysed. The TCS score was defined as the ratio of F50 (clonal expansion) to E x V (chaos), calculated using BLOSUM62-based TCRdist between CDR3 peptides within each V-J. Welch's t-statistics and random forest reduced around 520 V-J features to roughly 13, which were used in a naive Bayes classifier (R e1071). Through fastp at Q25 and MiXCR, TCRdb rebuilt clones from the public reads, retaining in-frame beta chains. Each CDR3 protein gets just one entry, which takes the most common genes and DNA from the rows behind it. TCRdb's processing, not the authors' own work, is the source of the V and J calls. This sample comprises about 200,000 distinct CDR3 sequences, about 15% of them detected only once. The ten largest clonotypes hold roughly 55% of the sample.

The germline V gene sets CDR1 to SGHTA and CDR2 to FQGNSA. Spanning cysteine to phenylalanine, the CDR3 consists of 15 amino acids. CDR3 DNA is the only sequence kept; it has 45 bases, read in frame from the first base. V was cut back by 5 bases and J by 5 bases, leaving a gap of 18 bases between them. Graves' hyperthyroidism was defined as stable when no progression to ophthalmopathy occurred over 18 months of follow-up. Hyperthyroidism patients were newly diagnosed, with disease duration under 2 months, and aged 18 to 65 years. Exclusion was applied to patients with uncontrolled infections, other autoimmune diseases, pregnancy or lactation. Diagnoses relied on clinical symptoms, serum thyroxine and TRAb, thyroid ultrasound and orbital computed tomography. PBMCs were separated from roughly 10 ml of fresh peripheral blood using Ficoll-Paque density gradient centrifugation. Trizol reagent was used to extract total RNA, and RNA quality was then checked on an Agilent 2100 Bioanalyzer.

Regarding this clonotype: The antigen it binds to is not known. The record has no base qualities; no much larger clone is one base away.

The research as a whole found: In validation, progression to ophthalmopathy was predicted by the model with around 71% sensitivity and 72.22% specificity, a median of about 6 months before onset. Most expanded thyroid clonotypes (frequency above 0.001) were also detected in blood, a finding suggesting that blood repertoires may reflect thyroid immune responses. Sample size was not statistically predetermined, and investigators were not blinded to group allocation. Ophthalmopathy was separated from stable hyperthyroidism by a 13 V-J signature model, with around 88% sensitivity and about 81% specificity obtained in cross-validation and 80%/75% obtained in testing.

Sequenced input: blood. This clonotype was obtained from a woman aged 45-65 years with Graves' hyperthyroidism. The chain is encoded by TRBV7-2 joined to TRBJ2-5, with the D segment possibly TRBD1 or TRBD2, each aligning over 5 bases. The DNA is TGTGCCAGCAGCCCCCAAGAGGGGTTATACGAGACCCAGTACTTC. This gives the protein CASSPQEGLYETQYF. The CDR3, completed at both ends by the reference TRBV7-2 and TRBJ2-5 genes, gives the full variable domain GAGVSQSPSNKVTEKGKDVELRCDPISGHTALYWYRQSLGQGLEFLIYFQGNSAPDKSGLPSDRFSAERTGGSVSTLTIQRTQQEDSAVYLCASSPQEGLYETQYFGPGTRLLVL.